This T cell receptor (beta chain) emerged from a study of response to subunit inactivated influenza vaccine. In germline, CDR1 is LGHDT, CDR2 YNNKEL (reference sequence). This CDR3 has 12 residues. Trimming removed 5 bases from V and 7 bases from J, with 11 bases in between. MiXCR, run by TCRdb on the RT-PCR reads, gives a single entry per CDR3 protein. Of hundreds of thousands of distinct CDR3 sequences in the sample, around 14% are singletons; the top ten hold roughly 11%. There are a few counts of this clonotype. The specimen was PBMCs from blood, collected approximately 12 days after vaccination. This TCR was sampled from a man between 45 and 60 years old who received an inactivated influenza vaccine. The rearrangement uses TRBV3-1 and TRBJ1-2, with D unresolved. CDR3 in amino acids: CASSYSSGGYTF. The CDR3 region has the DNA TGTGCCAGCAGCTATAGCAGTGGTGGCTACACCTTC.